This T cell receptor beta chain was sequenced in a study of blood T cell repertoires in COVID-19. Study at large: The samples span acute and convalescent COVID-19 from the United States, Italy and Spain. T cells, B-cell-depleted T cells, or PBMCs supplied cDNA or gDNA.

How the authors handled the data: Reference gene primer amplification yielded estimated nucleated cell counts. Profiling relied on immunoSEQ multiplex PCR, and the TCRdb table lists in-frame clones only, not all of them. The V and J calls and clone size were taken over from that table, and D and trimming were inferred from the DNA. The table shows 340,000 or so clones, with around 88% occurring only once. After removal of 4 bases from V and 0 bases from J, the junction contained 6 bases not matched to a gene. Germline-derived CDR1 and CDR2 are MGHRA and YSYEKL. The CDR3 is made up of 16 amino acids. The sample consisted of peripheral blood. The TCR comes from a man between 25 and 39 years old with active or convalescent COVID-19. The chain combines TRBV4-1 with TRBJ1-1; the match to TRBD1 covers 9 bases. CDR3 DNA: TGCGCCAGCAGCCCTGGACAGGGGCCATTGAACACTGAAGCTTTCTTT. It encodes CASSPGQGPLNTEAFF.